The clone carrying this T cell receptor (beta chain) came up a few times. The length of the CDR3 is 15 residues. Germline V gene data show CDR1 as LNHDA and CDR2 as SQIVND (reference sequence). The junction had 8 bases not matched to a gene; V was cut back by 6 bases and J by 7 bases. Assay used: immunoSEQ multiplex PCR; TCRdb lists only in-frame clones, some missing. The table has about 660,000 clones, approximately 87% seen once. The data originate from a study of shared T cell receptors in the human thymus. This sample was also put to use in a study of human thymus T cells.

The specimen sequenced was thymocytes. The receptor's source is a boy younger than two with a congenital heart defect. The chain recombines TRBV19 with TRBJ2-1, with 11 bases identical to TRBD2. CDR3 coding DNA: TGTGCCAGTAGATCCTCTAGCGGGAGGCGGAATGAGCAGTTCTTC. The encoded protein is CASRSSSGRRNEQFF.